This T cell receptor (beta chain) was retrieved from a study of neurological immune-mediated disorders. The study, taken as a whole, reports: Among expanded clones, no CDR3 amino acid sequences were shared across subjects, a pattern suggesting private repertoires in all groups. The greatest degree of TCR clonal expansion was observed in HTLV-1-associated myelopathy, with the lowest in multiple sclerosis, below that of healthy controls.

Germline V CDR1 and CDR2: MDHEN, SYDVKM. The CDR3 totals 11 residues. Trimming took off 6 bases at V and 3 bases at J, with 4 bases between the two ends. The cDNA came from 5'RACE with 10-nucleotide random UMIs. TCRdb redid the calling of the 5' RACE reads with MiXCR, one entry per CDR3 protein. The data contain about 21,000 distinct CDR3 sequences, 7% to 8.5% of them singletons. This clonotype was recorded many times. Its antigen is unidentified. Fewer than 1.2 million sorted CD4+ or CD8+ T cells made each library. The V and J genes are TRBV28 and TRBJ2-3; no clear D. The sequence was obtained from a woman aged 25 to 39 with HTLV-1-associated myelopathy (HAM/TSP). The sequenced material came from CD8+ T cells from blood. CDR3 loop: CASSQTDTQYF. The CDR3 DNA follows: TGTGCCAGCAGCCAGACAGATACGCAGTATTTT.